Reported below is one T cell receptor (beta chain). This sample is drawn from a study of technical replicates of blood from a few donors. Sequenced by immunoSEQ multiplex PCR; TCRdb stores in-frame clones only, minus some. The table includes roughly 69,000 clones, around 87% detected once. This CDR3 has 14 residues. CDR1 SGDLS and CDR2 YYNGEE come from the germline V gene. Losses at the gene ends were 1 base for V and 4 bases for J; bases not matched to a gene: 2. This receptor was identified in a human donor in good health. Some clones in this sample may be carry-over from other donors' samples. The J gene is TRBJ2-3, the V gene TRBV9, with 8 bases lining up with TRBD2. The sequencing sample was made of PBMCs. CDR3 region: CASSVTAGADTQYF. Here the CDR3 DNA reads TGTGCCAGCAGCGTAACAGCGGGAGCAGATACGCAGTATTTT.